The present entry profiles one TCR beta chain with its context. Researchers sorted participants into cohorts using their self-reported clinical history. Two negative PCRs, clearance, or symptom resolution characterized the recovered Cohort 3 donors. The record originates from a study of blood T cell repertoires in COVID-19. The wider study: Acute and convalescent COVID-19 samples came from the United States, Italy and Spain. Sources were T cells, B-cell-depleted T cells, or PBMCs; the material itself was cDNA or gDNA.

Sequenced by immunoSEQ multiplex PCR; TCRdb stores in-frame clones only, minus some. The table records about 250,000 clones, approximately 84% of them present only once. The TCR comes from a man aged 18 to 30 who had recovered from COVID-19. Source material: PBMCs or T cells enriched from blood (not recorded which).

The CDR3 region has the DNA TGTGCCAGCAGCCAAGGGGTTGCGGTAGCGGGGGGGCCGTTTGAGCAGTTCTTC. It codes for CASSQGVAVAGGPFEQFF. The chain uses TRBV4-2 and TRBJ2-1; 11 bases agree with TRBD2. V lost 1 base to trimming and J lost 9 bases; unmatched junction nucleotides: 14. The CDR3 sequence is 18 residues long. CDR1 is LGHNA and CDR2 is YNFKEQ in the germline V gene.